This T cell receptor beta chain came from a study of T-cell reconstitution after alpha-beta-depleted transplantation in children. CDR3 size: 12 residues. Deletions cut 4 bases from V and 9 bases from J, with 15 bases between. Germline V lookup: CDR1 SQVTM, CDR2 ANQGSEA. The TCRbeta library was prepared with unique molecular identifiers. Each CDR3 protein is one row after TCRdb ran MiXCR on the PCR reads. The sample holds 600,000 to 700,000 distinct CDR3 sequences, roughly 15% seen once. The material sequenced was PBMCs from the stem cell graft donor, taken from the stem cell graft. The genes are TRBV29-1 and TRBJ2-5; perhaps TRBD2 as D (6 bases). This receptor was taken from a human donor who donated a stem cell graft to a child with acute myeloid leukemia. The CDR3 DNA reads as TGCAGCGTTGTGGCCGGGGAGGTCGCCCAGTACTTC. Amino acid sequence: CSVVAGEVAQYF.